This is a list of T cell receptor beta chains from one sample in a study of glioma-infiltrating T cells. TCRdb recomputed calls from the multiplex PCR reads with MiXCR, one row per CDR3 protein. The data contain around 97,000 distinct CDR3 sequences, about 30% of them singletons. The sample consisted of glioma tissue, nonneoplastic brain tissue, or PBMCs (not recorded which). These receptors were obtained from a human donor with low-grade glioma or glioblastoma, undergoing nonglioma brain surgery, or in good health (not recorded which). Both conserved end residues are part of each CDR3. A D gene is named only where the DNA matches it firmly. The size field is filled for only some rows; it gives once, few, many or a size class.

cdr3_length	v_call	j_call	d_call	clone_size	cdr3_aa	cdr3_nt
14	TRBV12-3/TRBV12-4	TRBJ2-1	TRBD1	.	CASTARQGADEQFF	TGTGCCAGCACAGCCCGACAGGGGGCAGATGAGCAGTTCTTC
14	TRBV28	TRBJ1-5	.	.	CASIPGGRVGPQHF	TGTGCCAGCATCCCGGGGGGGAGAGTGGGGCCCCAGCATTTT
12	TRBV5-1	TRBJ2-5	.	few	CASSLDLETQYF	TGCGCCAGCAGCTTGGATCTGGAGACCCAGTACTTC
14	TRBV28	TRBJ2-7	TRBD1	many	CASSRDRARNEQYF	TGTGCCAGCAGCCGGGACAGGGCTCGAAACGAGCAGTACTTC
13	TRBV3-1	TRBJ1-3	.	.	CASQLSPGNTIYF	TGTGCCAGTCAACTAAGCCCTGGAAACACCATATATTTT
15	TRBV6-2/TRBV6-3	TRBJ2-7	.	many	CASSYSEQDSYEQYF	TGTGCCAGCAGTTACTCGGAGCAGGATAGCTACGAGCAGTACTTC
13	TRBV7-3	TRBJ2-5	.	many	CASSFSGKETQYF	TGTGCCAGCAGCTTTAGCGGCAAGGAGACCCAGTACTTC
12	TRBV29-1	TRBJ2-3	.	many	CSAGDGTDTQYF	TGCAGCGCGGGGGACGGCACAGATACGCAGTATTTT
13	TRBV5-4	TRBJ2-5	.	few	CASSFKGEETQYF	TGTGCCAGCAGCTTCAAAGGGGAAGAGACCCAGTACTTC
15	TRBV7-9	TRBJ2-7	.	.	CASSPTRVREDEQYF	TGTGCCAGCAGCCCCACCCGTGTGCGCGAGGACGAGCAGTACTTC
14	TRBV20-1	TRBJ1-1	.	many	CSAKPRVANTEAFF	TGCAGTGCAAAACCCAGGGTTGCGAACACTGAAGCTTTCTTT
16	TRBV6-1	TRBJ1-3	.	many	CASGYGGAGSGNTIYF	TGTGCCAGCGGATATGGGGGCGCCGGCTCTGGAAACACCATATATTTT
16	TRBV7-9	TRBJ2-5	TRBD1	few	CASSLGGGQGKETQYF	TGTGCCAGCAGCTTAGGGGGCGGACAGGGGAAAGAGACCCAGTACTTC
13	TRBV7-2	TRBJ2-3	.	many	CASSPLGTDTQYF	TGTGCCAGCAGCCCACTCGGCACAGATACGCAGTATTTT
14	TRBV27	TRBJ1-1	.	many	CASALEGLNTEAFF	TGTGCCAGCGCCCTGGAGGGACTCAACACTGAAGCTTTCTTT
12	TRBV6-2/TRBV6-3	TRBJ2-3	.	many	CASSYVSDTQYF	TGTGCCAGCAGTTACGTTTCGGATACGCAGTATTTT
17	TRBV7-2	TRBJ2-3	TRBD2	many	CASRFLSSGGLPDTQYF	TGTGCCAGCAGGTTTTTATCTAGCGGGGGTCTTCCGGATACGCAGTATTTT
21	TRBV6-1	TRBJ2-5	TRBD2	many	CASSEARTRLAGLRPEETQYF	TGTGCCAGCAGTGAAGCCCGAACCCGACTAGCGGGGTTGAGACCAGAAGAGACCCAGTACTTC
17	TRBV19	TRBJ1-5	.	.	CASSITRTLDSNQPQHF	TGTGCCAGTAGTATAACAAGAACTCTGGATAGTAATCAGCCCCAGCATTTT
17	TRBV12-3/TRBV12-4	TRBJ2-3	TRBD2	few	CASSRMTSGGRADTQYF	TGTGCCAGCAGCCGTATGACTAGCGGGGGCCGGGCAGATACGCAGTATTTT
15	TRBV5-1	TRBJ2-3	.	few	CASSFIGSNTDTQYF	TGCGCCAGCAGCTTTATCGGCAGCAACACAGATACGCAGTATTTT
14	TRBV6-1	TRBJ2-3	TRBD1	many	CASTLTGDLDTQYF	TGTGCCAGCACCCTGACAGGGGACTTGGATACGCAGTATTTT
13	TRBV7-2	TRBJ1-5	.	.	CASSLGVDQPQHF	TGTGCCAGCAGCTTAGGGGTAGATCAGCCCCAGCATTTT
15	TRBV2	TRBJ2-3	TRBD2	few	CASSRGGGNTDTQYF	TGTGCCAGCAGCCGGGGGGGGGGGAACACAGATACGCAGTATTTT
15	TRBV20-1	TRBJ2-5	.	.	CSARDWEVLQGTQYF	TGCAGTGCTAGAGATTGGGAGGTCCTTCAAGGGACCCAGTACTTC
17	TRBV6-2/TRBV6-3	TRBJ2-4	.	.	CASSYNPSVLAKNIQYF	TGTGCCAGCAGTTACAATCCTAGCGTCCTAGCCAAAAACATTCAGTACTTC
15	TRBV7-2	TRBJ2-7	.	.	CARSLGGSPSYEQYF	TGTGCCCGCAGCTTAGGGGGTTCTCCCTCCTACGAGCAGTACTTC
15	TRBV3-1	TRBJ2-7	TRBD2	many	CASSPQRGLSYEQYF	TGTGCCAGCAGCCCTCAGCGGGGGCTCTCCTACGAGCAGTACTTC
12	TRBV29-1	TRBJ1-2	.	.	CSFTIQGYGYTF	TGCAGCTTTACAATCCAGGGGTATGGCTACACCTTC
14	TRBV2	TRBJ1-5	.	once	CASSEAELNQPQHF	TGTGCCAGCAGTGAAGCGGAGCTCAATCAGCCCCAGCATTTT
14	TRBV6-1	TRBJ2-2	.	many	CASSRDSYTGELFF	TGTGCCAGCAGCCGGGACTCCTACACCGGGGAGCTGTTTTTT
15	TRBV12-3/TRBV12-4	TRBJ1-1	.	few	CASSSYRKMNTEAFF	TGTGCCAGCAGTTCTTATAGGAAAATGAACACTGAAGCTTTCTTT
15	TRBV7-9	TRBJ1-5	.	many	CASSPDGGGNQPQHF	TGTGCCAGCAGCCCGGACGGGGGTGGCAATCAGCCCCAGCATTTT
16	TRBV6-6	TRBJ2-3	TRBD2	many	CASSYSLAGVGDTQYF	TGTGCCAGCAGTTACTCTCTAGCGGGGGTAGGAGATACGCAGTATTTT
15	TRBV7-2	TRBJ1-5	TRBD1	many	CASSLSGQGNQPQHF	TGTGCCAGCAGCTTAAGTGGACAGGGCAATCAGCCCCAGCATTTT
14	TRBV6-1	TRBJ2-1	TRBD2	many	CASSLRGGPNEQFF	TGTGCCAGCAGTTTACGGGGGGGCCCCAATGAGCAGTTCTTC
13	TRBV20-1	TRBJ2-4	.	many	CSDSRGAKNIQYF	TGCAGCGATTCTAGAGGGGCCAAAAACATTCAGTACTTC
14	TRBV7-9	TRBJ2-1	.	.	CASSLAGTANEQFF	TGTGCCAGCAGCTTAGCCGGGACCGCCAATGAGCAGTTCTTC
13	TRBV3-1	TRBJ2-1	.	many	CASSRRIYNEQFF	TGTGCCAGCAGCCGACGGATCTACAATGAGCAGTTCTTC
15	TRBV7-2	TRBJ2-1	TRBD2	many	CASSSGGINPNEQFF	TGTGCCAGCAGCTCGGGGGGTATTAATCCCAATGAGCAGTTCTTC
16	TRBV18	TRBJ2-3	TRBD2	.	CASSPPIASGGDTQYF	TGTGCCAGCTCACCACCGATTGCTAGCGGGGGTGATACGCAGTATTTT
16	TRBV7-9	TRBJ2-3	TRBD2	once	CASSLPTSGGTDTQYF	TGTGCCAGCAGCCTACCGACTAGCGGGGGCACAGATACGCAGTATTTT
15	TRBV19	TRBJ2-7	.	few	CASTRGTGLQYEQYF	TGTGCCAGTACCAGGGGCACGGGACTACAGTACGAGCAGTACTTC
16	TRBV6-6	TRBJ1-1	TRBD1	.	CASSLWTGRANTEAFF	TGTGCCAGCAGTTTATGGACAGGGCGAGCGAACACTGAAGCTTTCTTT
16	TRBV4-2	TRBJ2-1	.	.	CASSQDISGSYNEQFF	TGTGCCAGCAGCCAAGATATCAGCGGCTCCTACAATGAGCAGTTCTTC
17	TRBV5-1	TRBJ2-2	TRBD1	.	CASTVNGQGRETGELFF	TGCGCCAGCACTGTGAACGGACAGGGGAGGGAGACCGGGGAGCTGTTTTTT
14	TRBV4-2	TRBJ2-3	.	many	CASSESRYTDTQYF	TGTGCCAGCAGCGAAAGTAGGTACACAGATACGCAGTATTTT
12	TRBV20-1	TRBJ2-2	.	many	CSATRPGGELFF	TGCAGTGCTACCCGTCCTGGCGGGGAGCTGTTTTTT
17	TRBV4-2	TRBJ1-6	.	many	CASSQDLASSYNSPLHF	TGTGCCAGCAGCCAAGACCTAGCGAGCTCCTATAATTCACCCCTCCACTTT
17	TRBV28	TRBJ1-4	TRBD1	many	CASNFPGQTATNEKLFF	TGTGCCAGCAATTTCCCGGGACAGACTGCAACTAATGAAAAACTGTTTTTT
13	TRBV6-1	TRBJ2-5	.	many	CASIRSQGETQYF	TGTGCCAGCATCCGGTCCCAGGGAGAGACCCAGTACTTC
15	TRBV20-1	TRBJ1-1	.	many	CSANPEGGVGGRAFF	TGCAGTGCCAACCCCGAGGGGGGGGTCGGTGGAAGGGCTTTCTTT